Shown below are 17 T cell receptor beta chains from a single sample sequenced in a study. In TCRdb, the RT-PCR reads were re-called with MiXCR into one record per CDR3 protein. Among about 680,000 distinct CDR3 sequences, 14% were seen once, and the ten largest hold 3.6%. The specimen sequenced was memory CD4+ T cells from blood. These receptors were collected from a female donor in good health, serving as a healthy control.

This clonotype was observed a handful of times. V is TRBV6-6 and J is TRBJ2-1, with D possibly TRBD1 on 6 matching bases. This CDR3 region has 15 residues. CDR1 is MNHNY, CDR2 SVGAGI, per germline (reference sequence). Between the trimmed V and J ends, which lost 7 bases and 5 bases, there was a span of 18 bases. CDR3 amino acids: CASTPRGSAHNEQFF. CDR3 DNA sequence: TGTGCCAGCACCCCAAGGGGGTCAGCACACAATGAGCAGTTCTTC.

This clonotype was recorded at least ten times. This chain uses TRBV20-1 with TRBJ1-5, with unresolved D. CDR1 is DFQATT, CDR2 SNEGSKA, per germline (reference sequence). CDR3 size: 14 residues. Trimming took 5 bases from V and 6 from J, leaving 17 bases between them. The DNA for the CDR3 is TGCAGTGCTTTGACACCACTAGCCGGTCAGCCCCAGCATTTT. Translated: CSALTPLAGQPQHF.

The table lists this clonotype with many counts. The gene calls are TRBV4-2 and TRBJ1-2; 9 bases map to TRBD1. With 4 bases clipped from V and 4 bases from J, the junction kept 7 bases outside the gene matches. This CDR3 has 15 residues. CDR1 LGHNA and CDR2 YNFKEQ come from the germline V gene. The CDR3 DNA is TGTGCCAGCAGCCGGGACAGGGCCACCCGCTATGGCTACACCTTC. It yields the protein CASSRDRATRYGYTF.

V and J are TRBV7-9 and TRBJ1-5, with TRBD1 identical over 9 bases. Germline CDR1 reads SEHNR; CDR2 reads FQNEAQ (reference sequence). This CDR3 spans 15 amino acids. V lost 5 bases, J lost 5 bases, and 7 bases stayed unmatched. This CDR3 is CASSPTGGPHQPQHF. The CDR3 coding sequence is TGTGCCAGCAGCCCTACAGGGGGCCCCCATCAGCCCCAGCATTTT.

This clonotype turned up a few times. The chain's CDR3 is CASSSQGSSYNSPLHF. In DNA form, the CDR3 reads TGTGCCAGCAGTTCTCAAGGGAGCTCCTATAATTCACCCCTCCACTTT. The chain uses TRBV28 and TRBJ1-6; D unclear. The CDR3 is made up of 16 amino acids. Trimming stripped 4 bases from V and 0 bases from J, with 10 bases between. CDR1 is MDHEN, CDR2 SYDVKM, per germline.

This clonotype has just a few counts. V is TRBV7-2 and J is TRBJ2-1; D is uncertain. Germline CDR1 and CDR2: SGHTA and FQGNSA. Trimming took off 5 bases at V and 8 bases at J, with 10 bases between the two ends. This CDR3 contains 12 residues. Here the CDR3 reads CASSQDLDEQFF. The CDR3 region has the DNA TGTGCCAGCAGCCAAGACCTTGATGAGCAGTTCTTC.

At least ten counts were recorded for this clonotype. This chain joins TRBV29-1 and TRBJ1-2, with D perhaps matching TRBD1 (6 bases). There are 13 residues in the CDR3. CDR1 is SQVTM, CDR2 ANQGSEA, per germline. Trimming took 6 bases from V and 4 from J, leaving 15 bases between them. CDR3 nucleotide sequence: TGCAGCGTCAGAGGGACAAACACCTATGGCTACACCTTC. The encoded protein is CSVRGTNTYGYTF.

This clonotype appeared many times. The chain employs TRBV6-2 or TRBV6-3 and TRBJ2-3; 7 positions match TRBD1. V lost 6 bases and J lost 2; bases outside the gene matches: 14. Germline-derived CDR1 and CDR2 are MNHEY and SVGEGT. This CDR3 has 17 amino acids. Written as DNA, the CDR3 is TGTGCCAGCAGCCTTTCCGGAGTGACAGGGAACACAGATACGCAGTATTTT. Residues: CASSLSGVTGNTDTQYF.

This clonotype was counted at least ten times. The J gene is TRBJ2-1, the V gene TRBV4-1, with TRBD2 matching 9 bases. In germline, CDR1 is MGHRA, CDR2 YSYEKL. CDR3 length equals 14 residues. Losses at the gene ends were 3 bases for V and 7 bases for J; bases not matched to a gene: 4. The CDR3 nucleotides are TGCGCCAGCAGCCATGCGGGAGGGCCGAATGAGCAGTTCTTC. As protein: CASSHAGGPNEQFF.

This clonotype was counted between two and nine times. The chain uses TRBV7-8 and TRBJ2-1, with D perhaps matching TRBD2 (6 bases). Germline-derived CDR1 and CDR2 are SGHVS and FQNEAQ. There are 15 residues in the CDR3. The V and J ends lost 5 bases and 12 bases respectively, with 23 bases between them. CDR3 sequence reads: CASSIPTGTGGRQFF. The CDR3 nucleotides are TGTGCCAGCAGCATCCCCACCGGGACTGGGGGTCGGCAGTTCTTC.

This chain uses TRBV9 with TRBJ2-7; tentative D call: TRBD2 (6 bases). The ends were cut back, 5 bases at V and 3 bases at J, with 30 bases in the middle. The CDR3 covers 19 residues. The germline gives CDR1 SGDLS, CDR2 YYNGEE. CDR3 in DNA: TGTGCCAGCAGATTACCGGGACTGTTGATCGGGGCCCCCAACTACGAGCAGTACTTC. It specifies CASRLPGLLIGAPNYEQYF. Complete variable domain (other parts from reference TRBV9 and TRBJ2-7): DSGVTQTPKHLITATGQRVTLRCSPRSGDLSVYWYQQSLDQGLQFLIQYYNGEERAKGNILERFSAQQFPDLHSELNLSSLELGDSALYFCASRLPGLLIGAPNYEQYFGPGTRLTVT.

Ten or more counts support this clonotype. V gene TRBV15 combines with J gene TRBJ2-1, with a possible D match to TRBD2 (5 bases). Trimming removed 1 base from V and 6 bases from J, with 16 bases in between. Per the germline V gene, CDR1 is LNHNV and CDR2 is YYDKDF (reference sequence). There are 16 residues in the CDR3. CDR3 DNA: TGTGCCACCAGCAGAGGAGCGGCCGGGGTGGGCAATGAGCAGTTCTTC. Translated, it gives CATSRGAAGVGNEQFF.

At least ten counts were recorded for this clonotype. The chain couples TRBV20-1 to TRBJ2-7; D is uncertain. Germline CDR1 and CDR2: DFQATT and SNEGSKA (reference sequence). The CDR3 is 14 residues long. V gave up 0 bases and J gave up 0 bases, with 9 bases separating them. The CDR3 region is CSARDSTASYEQYF. CDR3 nucleotide sequence: TGCAGTGCTAGAGACTCGACCGCCTCCTACGAGCAGTACTTC.

The chain joins TRBV5-6 to TRBJ2-3; 9 nucleotides line up with TRBD2. Germline V lookup: CDR1 SGHDT, CDR2 YYEEEE. J gave up 2 bases and V 4 bases, and 14 bases lay outside the gene matches. The CDR3 has 18 amino acids. CDR3 in DNA: TGTGCCAGCAGCCCAGGACTAGCGAGGACTACTATCACAGATACGCAGTATTTT. As protein: CASSPGLARTTITDTQYF.

Ten or more counts support this clonotype. Sequence at one end of the junction differs from germline and may be a read error. V and J are TRBV7-2 and TRBJ2-2; TRBD2 agrees at 11 bases. CDR1 is SGHTA, CDR2 FQGNSA, per germline. This CDR3 has 15 amino acids. In DNA, the CDR3 is TGTGCCAGCAGCGTAGCGGGGGGGTACACCGGGGAGCTGTTTTTT. Translation gives CASSVAGGYTGELFF.

The rearrangement joins TRBV10-3 to TRBJ2-1; 10 bases are shared with TRBD1. This CDR3 contains 15 residues. Germline trimming cut 7 bases from V and 6 bases from J; bases unmatched to any gene: 9. Germline V gives CDR1 ENHRY, CDR2 SYGVKD. CDR3 nucleotides: TGTGCCATCACCTCCCAAGGGACAGGGGTCAATGAGCAGTTCTTC. This codes for CAITSQGTGVNEQFF.

The V call is TRBV6-6, the J call TRBJ1-1, with TRBD1 identical over 8 bases. This CDR3 has 18 amino acids. Germline V lookup: CDR1 MNHNY, CDR2 SVGAGI (reference sequence). The junction had 21 bases not matched to a gene; V was cut back by 7 bases and J by 5 bases. The DNA for the CDR3 is TGTGCCAGCACCCCTACCCGGACAGGGTGGATGTTAACGACTGAAGCTTTCTTT. Its translation is CASTPTRTGWMLTTEAFF.